These 3 T cell receptor beta chains came from one sample sequenced in a study of T cells in Graves' hyperthyroidism and ophthalmopathy. Authors of the study amplified TCR beta CDR3 regions from RNA transcripts. Carried out on the TCR CDR3, a first-round RT-PCR used the HTBI primer set. TCRdb itself ran the multiplex PCR reads through MiXCR, one entry per CDR3 protein. The data contain fewer than 350,000 distinct CDR3 sequences, roughly an eighth of them singletons. The sequenced sample was blood. The receptors come from a woman between 40 and 50 years old with Graves' hyperthyroidism.

Many counts were recorded for this clonotype. The V gene is TRBV3-1, the J gene TRBJ2-7; the match to TRBD2 covers 7 bases. Unmatched junction bases numbered 0, after V lost 3 bases and J lost 4 bases. Germline CDR1 is LGHDT and CDR2 is YNNKEL (reference sequence). The CDR3 is 12 residues long. CDR3 amino acids: CASSHGGYEQYF. CDR3 nucleotides: TGTGCCAGCAGCCACGGGGGGTACGAGCAGTACTTC.

V is TRBV6-1 and J is TRBJ1-2; D may be TRBD1 (5 bases). The V and J ends lost 6 bases and 8 bases respectively, with 16 bases between them. The CDR3 consists of 13 residues. The germline V gene has CDR1 MNHNS and CDR2 SASEGT. The CDR3 here is CASRLGAHSGYTF. CDR3 DNA: TGTGCCAGCAGGCTCGGGGCTCACTCGGGCTACACCTTC.

CDR3 in amino acids: CASSQRAGASYNEQFF. The CDR3 nucleotides read TGTGCCAGCAGCCAAAGAGCGGGGGCCAGCTACAATGAGCAGTTCTTC. The V and J genes are TRBV4-2 and TRBJ2-1; 8 bases fit TRBD2. The V gene's germline CDR1 is LGHNA and CDR2 YNFKEQ. V lost 2 bases and J lost 3; bases outside the gene matches: 6. The CDR3 contains 16 residues.